This entry lists 10 T cell receptor beta chains sequenced from one sample in a study of beta chain features in type 1 diabetes (dated by TCRdb to 2016 to 2019). Library creation used the immunoSEQ multiplex PCR assay. The entire amount of isolated RNA was reverse transcribed using the High Capacity cDNA Reverse Transcription Kit, so the sequenced TCRB transcripts were expressed ones. In TCRdb, the immuneACCESS table is reduced to in-frame sequences with V and J assigned. These tables do not hold every clone; where another copy was compared, an unresolved V gene accounts for under half, and the others remain unexplained. The sample table records over 500,000 clones; around 15% of these occur just once. Together, the top ten hold about 0.087% of the sample. Sequenced input: naive CD4+ T cells from blood. Taken with the paper, the label for cell subset or site translates to: true naive CD4+ T cells. Receptors were obtained from a man younger than 35 in good health.

This clone appeared a few times. The chain employs TRBV29-1 and TRBJ1-3, with D unclear. Germline V gene sequence: CDR1 SQVTM, CDR2 ANQGSEA. This CDR3 is built from 13 residues. V was trimmed by 6 bases and J by 4 bases, leaving 13 bases between them. This CDR3 reads CSVGKGFGNTIYF. The CDR3 coding sequence is TGCAGCGTGGGGAAAGGGTTCGGAAACACCATATATTTT.

This chain uses TRBV11-2 with TRBJ2-5; 7 bases are shared with TRBD2. V trimming: 4 bases; J trimming: 7 bases; junction bases outside the gene matches: 15. This CDR3 has 16 amino acids. Germline CDR1 is SGHAT and CDR2 is FQNNGV. CDR3 loop: CASSWGGSGPSGTQYF. For the CDR3, the DNA is TGTGCCAGCAGCTGGGGGGGTAGCGGTCCTTCGGGGACCCAGTACTTC.

The chain couples TRBV30 to TRBJ1-2, with D possibly TRBD1 on 5 matching bases. Trimming took off 5 bases at V and 4 bases at J, with 14 bases between the two ends. Germline-derived CDR1 and CDR2 are GTSNPN and SVGIG (reference sequence). CDR3 length equals 13 residues. The CDR3 region has the DNA TGTGCCTGGGGGACCGTTCCGCCCTATGGCTACACCTTC. Translating it yields CAWGTVPPYGYTF.

This clone was observed a handful of times. This sequence joins TRBV5-1 and TRBJ1-5; no firm D call. V shed 0 bases and J shed 3 bases, with 10 bases lying between them. This CDR3 has 15 residues. The germline V gene encodes CDR1 SGHRS and CDR2 YFSETQ. This CDR3 is CASSLDGQFNQPQHF. In DNA form, the CDR3 reads TGCGCCAGCAGCTTGGACGGGCAGTTCAATCAGCCCCAGCATTTT.

This clone turned up a few times. Distinct nucleotide sequences in the sample also encode this CDR3. The V gene is TRBV5-1, the J gene TRBJ1-1; D unclear. The germline V and J ends were trimmed by 1 base and 5 bases, with 9 bases remaining between them. The CDR3 is 13 amino acids. Germline values: CDR1 SGHRS, CDR2 YFSETQ. The CDR3 is CASSLLGNTEAFF. CDR3 DNA: TGCGCCAGCAGCTTGTTGGGGAATACTGAAGCTTTCTTT.

The chain uses TRBV6-5 and TRBJ2-7; perhaps D is TRBD1 or TRBD2 (5 bases each). Germline V gene sequence: CDR1 MNHEY, CDR2 SVGAGI. The CDR3 sequence is 16 residues long. V lost 2 bases to trimming and J lost 2 bases, with 16 bases between them. CDR3 sequence: CASSYPGRGKAYEQYF. The DNA of the CDR3 is TGTGCCAGCAGTTACCCGGGCCGGGGCAAGGCCTACGAGCAGTACTTC.

The chain joins TRBV5-5 to TRBJ2-3; TRBD2 agrees at 12 bases. Germline lookup yields CDR1 SGHKS and CDR2 YYEKEE (reference sequence). This CDR3 is built from 16 residues. The trim removed 0 bases at V and 1 base at J, leaving 0 bases unmatched. The CDR3 region is CASSLGTSGGTDTQYF. The CDR3 DNA follows: TGTGCCAGCAGCTTGGGGACTAGCGGGGGCACAGATACGCAGTATTTT.

This chain connects TRBV7-9 to TRBJ1-6, with TRBD1 matching 8 bases. Germline trimming cut 1 base from V and 0 bases from J; bases unmatched to any gene: 5. Germline V CDR1 and CDR2: SEHNR, FQNEAQ (reference sequence). The CDR3 extends over 18 amino acids. The CDR3 region has the DNA TGTGCCAGCAGCTTAGGGTACAGGGGGAGCTCCTATAATTCACCCCTCCACTTT. Its protein product is CASSLGYRGSSYNSPLHF.

The V call is TRBV5-1, the J call TRBJ2-7, with a weak D call TRBD1 (6 bases). The CDR3 contains 14 residues. V lost 0 bases and J 4 bases, leaving 11 bases between the germline ends. CDR1 is SGHRS, CDR2 YFSETQ, per germline. The DNA of the CDR3 is TGCGCCAGCAGCTTGGATGGCAGGGGTTACGAGCAGTACTTC. Protein sequence: CASSLDGRGYEQYF.

The rearrangement uses TRBV27 and TRBJ1-2; TRBD1 matches at 8 bases. V was pared by 6 bases and J by 0 bases, with 9 bases of the junction left unmatched. CDR3 length equals 16 residues. The germline CDR1 and CDR2 sequences are MNHEY and SMNVEV (reference sequence). The CDR3 loop is CASRSVGQATNYGYTF. CDR3 in DNA: TGTGCCAGCAGGTCAGTGGGACAGGCAACTAACTATGGCTACACCTTC.